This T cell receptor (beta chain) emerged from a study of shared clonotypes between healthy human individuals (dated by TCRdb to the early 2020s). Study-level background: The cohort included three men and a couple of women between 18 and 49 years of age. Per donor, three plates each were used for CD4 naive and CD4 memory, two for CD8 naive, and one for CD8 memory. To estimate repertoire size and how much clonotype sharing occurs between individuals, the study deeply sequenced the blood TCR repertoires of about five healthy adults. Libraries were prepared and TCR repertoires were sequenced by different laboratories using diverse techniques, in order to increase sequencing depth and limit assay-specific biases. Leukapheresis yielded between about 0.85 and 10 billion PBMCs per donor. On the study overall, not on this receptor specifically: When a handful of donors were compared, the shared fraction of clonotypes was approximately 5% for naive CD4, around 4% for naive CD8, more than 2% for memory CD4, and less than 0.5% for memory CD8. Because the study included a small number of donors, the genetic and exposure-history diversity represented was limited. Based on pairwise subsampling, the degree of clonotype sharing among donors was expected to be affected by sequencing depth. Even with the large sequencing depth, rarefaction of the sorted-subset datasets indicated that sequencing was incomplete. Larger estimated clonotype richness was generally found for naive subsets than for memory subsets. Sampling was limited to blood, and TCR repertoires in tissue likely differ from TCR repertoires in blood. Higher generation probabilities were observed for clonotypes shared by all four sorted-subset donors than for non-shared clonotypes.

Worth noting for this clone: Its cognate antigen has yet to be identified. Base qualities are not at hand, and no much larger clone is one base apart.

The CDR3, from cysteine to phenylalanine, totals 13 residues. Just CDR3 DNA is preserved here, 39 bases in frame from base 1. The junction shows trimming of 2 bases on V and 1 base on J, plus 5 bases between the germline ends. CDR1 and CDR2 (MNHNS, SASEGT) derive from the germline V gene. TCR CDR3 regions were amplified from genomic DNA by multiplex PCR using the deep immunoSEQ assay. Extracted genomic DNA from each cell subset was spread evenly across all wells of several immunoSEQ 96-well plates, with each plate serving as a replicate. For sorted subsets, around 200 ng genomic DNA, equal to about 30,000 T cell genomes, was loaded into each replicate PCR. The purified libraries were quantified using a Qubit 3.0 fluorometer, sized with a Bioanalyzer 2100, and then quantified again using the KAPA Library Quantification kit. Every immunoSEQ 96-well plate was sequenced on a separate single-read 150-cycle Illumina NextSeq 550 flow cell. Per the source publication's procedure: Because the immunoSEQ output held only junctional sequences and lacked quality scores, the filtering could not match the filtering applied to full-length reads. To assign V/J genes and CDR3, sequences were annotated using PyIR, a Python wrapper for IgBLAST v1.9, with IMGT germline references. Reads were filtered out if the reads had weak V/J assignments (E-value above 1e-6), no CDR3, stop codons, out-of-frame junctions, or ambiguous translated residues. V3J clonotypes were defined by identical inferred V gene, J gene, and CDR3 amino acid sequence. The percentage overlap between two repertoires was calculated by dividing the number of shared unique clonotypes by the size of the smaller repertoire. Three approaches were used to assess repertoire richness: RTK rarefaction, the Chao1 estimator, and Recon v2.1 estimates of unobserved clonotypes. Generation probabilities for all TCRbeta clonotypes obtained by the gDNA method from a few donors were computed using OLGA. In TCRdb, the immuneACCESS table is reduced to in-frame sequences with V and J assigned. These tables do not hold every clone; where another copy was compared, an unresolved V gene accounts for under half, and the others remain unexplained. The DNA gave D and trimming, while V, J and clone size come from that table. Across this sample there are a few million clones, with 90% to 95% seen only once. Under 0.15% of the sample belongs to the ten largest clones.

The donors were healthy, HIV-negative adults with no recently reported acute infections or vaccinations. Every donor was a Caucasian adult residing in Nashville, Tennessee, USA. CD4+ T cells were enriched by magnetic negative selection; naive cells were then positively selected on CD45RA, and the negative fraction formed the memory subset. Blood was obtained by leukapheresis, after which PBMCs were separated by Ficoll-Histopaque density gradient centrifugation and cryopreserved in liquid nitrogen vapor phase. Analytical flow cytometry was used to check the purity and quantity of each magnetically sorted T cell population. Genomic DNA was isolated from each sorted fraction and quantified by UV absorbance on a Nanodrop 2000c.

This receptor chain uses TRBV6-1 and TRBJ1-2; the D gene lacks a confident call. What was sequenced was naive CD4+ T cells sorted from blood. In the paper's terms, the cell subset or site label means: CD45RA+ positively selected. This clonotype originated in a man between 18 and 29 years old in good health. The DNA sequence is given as TGTGCCAGCAGTGAATGGGTTAACTATGGCTACACCTTC. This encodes CASSEWVNYGYTF.